The clone carrying this T cell receptor beta chain appeared a single time. What it binds is not known. This record comes from a study of vaccination effects on CD4 cells after COVID-19. Study findings and constraints: Relatively few convalescent patients took part in the study, which had no early post-infection timepoints. Both infection-induced and vaccine-induced clones contracted markedly at late post-vaccination timepoints.

Using immunoSEQ multiplex PCR, the repertoire was profiled, and TCRdb retains in-frame clones only, with some absent. The data show about 23,000 clones, around 62% seen once. The germline V gene encodes CDR1 KGHDR and CDR2 SFDVKD. V lost 3 bases and J lost 3; bases outside the gene matches: 9. The CDR3 extends over 17 amino acids. Antigen-specific CD4+ T cells were expanded with viral peptide pools in the ViraFEST assay before sequencing. The culture ran for around nine days before CD4+ T cells were isolated. The vaccine recipients had no prior SARS-CoV-2 infection, with negative nucleocapsid antibodies. It was with approximately 9.6 IU/ml IL-2 and 8 to 10 ug/ml peptides that about 2 million PBMC per well were cultured.

The source material was CD4+ T cells from PBMCs cultured with HCoV-NL63 spike peptides, sampled before COVID-19 vaccination. This chain uses TRBV24-1 with TRBJ2-2; 7 bases fit TRBD1. The clonotype comes from a human donor who received a COVID-19 vaccine. The CDR3 sequence is CATSDRTPGQYTGELFF. For the CDR3, the DNA is TGTGCCACCAGTGATCGAACACCGGGACAGTACACCGGGGAGCTGTTTTTT.